The 24 T cell receptor beta chains given below trace back to one sample, sequenced in a study of identical twins. TCRdb re-analysed the 5' RACE reads in MiXCR, keeping a single row per CDR3 protein. The data hold about 340,000 distinct CDR3 sequences, with about 12% observed a single time. These same data were also listed under a study on yellow fever vaccine responses in identical twins.

The specimen was CD8+ T cells sorted from blood. The receptors were gathered from a woman aged 18-29 years in good health.

This clonotype has just a few counts. The genes are TRBV3-1 and TRBJ1-1; no definite D call. Deletions cut 4 bases from V and 3 bases from J, with 9 bases between. Per germline, CDR1 LGHDT and CDR2 YNNKEL (reference sequence). The CDR3 totals 13 residues. CDR3 sequence: CASSRSEYTEAFF. CDR3 in DNA: TGTGCCAGCAGCCGATCAGAATACACTGAAGCTTTCTTT.

The chain combines TRBV27 with TRBJ2-7; D ambiguous. The CDR3 is made up of 13 amino acids. V lost 7 bases to trimming and J lost 2 bases, with 12 bases between them. Germline V gene data show CDR1 as MNHEY and CDR2 as SMNVEV (reference sequence). In nucleotides, the CDR3 is TGTGCCAGCACGGACCGTCTTACCTACGAGCAGTACTTC. It codes for CASTDRLTYEQYF.

Many counts were recorded for this clonotype. This chain connects TRBV12-3 or TRBV12-4 to TRBJ1-5; no firm D call. With 2 bases removed from V and 5 bases from J, the gap between germline ends came to 13 bases. The CDR3 extends over 15 amino acids. CDR3 nucleotide sequence: TGTGCCAGCAGTTTACTTGCGAATTGGGATCAGCCCCAGCATTTT. Its protein product is CASSLLANWDQPQHF.

The chain recombines TRBV5-1 with TRBJ2-5, with D tentatively TRBD1 or TRBD2 (5 bases each). Germline V gene data show CDR1 as SGHRS and CDR2 as YFSETQ. V was shortened by 4 bases and J by 5 bases, with 27 bases between the two germline ends. There are 18 residues in the CDR3. CDR3 nucleotides: TGCGCCAGCAGCCCCCGGGGCACCCTTCTAAGTGGGCAGGAGACCCAGTACTTC. Translated, it gives CASSPRGTLLSGQETQYF.

This clonotype has just a few counts. The chain recombines TRBV24-1 with TRBJ2-2, with D unclear. Between the trimmed V and J ends, which lost 5 bases and 4 bases, there was a span of 4 bases. The germline V gene encodes CDR1 KGHDR and CDR2 SFDVKD. The CDR3 spans 12 residues. CDR3 sequence: CATSASTGELFF. CDR3 nucleotide sequence: TGTGCCACCAGTGCGAGCACCGGGGAGCTGTTTTTT.

This clonotype was observed many times. The rearrangement uses TRBV12-3 or TRBV12-4 and TRBJ2-1; D unclear. The CDR3 loop spans 12 amino acids. Trimming took 6 bases from V and 8 from J, leaving 11 bases between them. DNA of the CDR3: TGTGCCAGCAGAAGCCCGGGCCATGAGCAGTTCTTC. As protein: CASRSPGHEQFF.

CDR3: CASSENPLASSYNEQFF. The CDR3 DNA sequence: TGTGCCAGCAGTGAAAACCCCCTAGCGAGCTCCTACAATGAGCAGTTCTTC. The chain combines TRBV2 with TRBJ2-1; D is perhaps TRBD2 (6 bases). The CDR3 has 17 residues. Germline CDR1 SNHLY, CDR2 FYNNEI. Trimming pared 2 bases from V and 0 bases from J, leaving 14 bases between.

This clonotype has a handful of counts. The rearrangement joins TRBV10-1 to TRBJ1-5; 7 bases align to TRBD1. This CDR3 has 13 residues. Germline CDR1 is WNHNN and CDR2 is SYGVQD (reference sequence). V dropped 4 bases and J dropped 7; count of bases not matched to a gene: 4. The CDR3 DNA reads as TGCGCCAGCAGTGGAGGGACAGCGCAGCCCCAGCATTTT. Protein: CASSGGTAQPQHF.

This clonotype was detected only a few times. The chain is built from TRBV7-9 and TRBJ2-7; D perhaps matches TRBD1 (5 bases). This CDR3 is 13 amino acids long. Germline V gives CDR1 SEHNR, CDR2 FQNEAQ (reference sequence). Trimming left V 5 bases short and J 6 bases short, with 14 bases between. CDR3: CASSPRQGFEQYF. The DNA for the CDR3 is TGTGCCAGCAGCCCACGGCAGGGTTTCGAGCAGTACTTC.

This clonotype was counted only a few times. This rearrangement joins TRBV5-1 to TRBJ1-1; 9 bases fit TRBD1. There are 12 residues in the CDR3. Germline V CDR1 and CDR2: SGHRS, YFSETQ. The V gene end was trimmed by 5 bases and the J gene end by 8 bases; junction bases not matched to a gene: 4. The CDR3 protein is CASSWDREEAFF. The CDR3 region has the DNA TGCGCCAGCAGTTGGGACAGGGAGGAAGCTTTCTTT.

The rearrangement links TRBV6-5 to TRBJ1-1, with TRBD1 matching 11 bases. CDR1 is MNHEY, CDR2 SVGAGI, per germline. Trimming at V came to 5 bases and at J to 1 base, leaving 9 bases not matched to a gene. The CDR3 is 17 amino acids. CDR3 sequence: CASSNPGQGAGNTEAFF. As DNA, the CDR3 is TGTGCCAGCAGTAACCCCGGACAGGGGGCAGGGAACACTGAAGCTTTCTTT.

V gene TRBV7-2 combines with J gene TRBJ2-3, with D possibly matching TRBD1 (5 bases). Trimming removed 0 bases at V and 2 bases at J, with 18 bases between. From germline, CDR1 is SGHTA and CDR2 FQGNSA. This CDR3 has 18 amino acids. The CDR3 coding sequence is TGTGCCAGCAGCTTAGCTGCTCTGGGGCCAGCCCTCACAGATACGCAGTATTTT. It encodes CASSLAALGPALTDTQYF.

This clonotype was picked up a small number of times. V gene TRBV6-5 combines with J gene TRBJ1-5, with D possibly matching TRBD1 (6 bases). The V end lost 2 bases, the J end lost 4 bases, and 21 bases lay between the germline ends. CDR1 and CDR2 from the germline V gene are MNHEY and SVGAGI. This CDR3 contains 18 residues. This chain's CDR3 is CASSYTAGPDRINQPQHF. The CDR3 DNA sequence: TGTGCCAGCAGTTACACTGCTGGGCCCGACAGGATAAATCAGCCCCAGCATTTT.

The chain employs TRBV11-1 and TRBJ2-1, with 12 bases lining up with TRBD2. The length of the CDR3 is 20 residues. The V segment lost 5 bases and the J segment 7 bases; nucleotides outside the gene matches: 21. Germline lookup yields CDR1 SGHAT and CDR2 FQDESV (reference sequence). CDR3 sequence (DNA): TGTGCCAGCAGCCTCCTGGTGGTTCTTACGACTAGCGGGAGTGGTAATGAGCAGTTCTTC. Translated: CASSLLVVLTTSGSGNEQFF.

At least ten counts were recorded for this clonotype. The chain couples TRBV7-9 to TRBJ2-2, with no clear D. This CDR3 contains 13 residues. The V end was cut by 6 bases, the J end by 6 bases, with 11 bases between. Germline values: CDR1 SEHNR, CDR2 FQNEAQ (reference sequence). For the CDR3, the DNA is TGTGCCAGCAGAGCCAGCAGGCCCGGGGAGCTGTTTTTT. Residues: CASRASRPGELFF. Filled out from reference TRBV7-9 and TRBJ2-2, the complete variable domain reads DTGVSQNPRHKITKRGQNVTFRCDPISEHNRLYWYRQTLGQGPEFLTYFQNEAQLEKSRLLSDRFSAERPKGSFSTLEIQRTEQGDSAMYLCASRASRPGELFFGEGSRLTVL.

V usage is TRBV7-2 and J usage is TRBJ1-1, with D possibly matching TRBD1 (5 bases). V was pared by 3 bases and J by 5 bases, with 22 bases between. The CDR3 has 17 residues. Germline loops: CDR1 SGHTA, CDR2 FQGNSA. The CDR3, as DNA: TGTGCCAGCAGCTTCGCCCTAATGGGGGTGAGTGATACTGAAGCTTTCTTT. It codes for CASSFALMGVSDTEAFF. The whole variable domain, remainder taken from reference TRBV7-2 and TRBJ1-1, is GAGVSQSPSNKVTEKGKDVELRCDPISGHTALYWYRQSLGQGLEFLIYFQGNSAPDKSGLPSDRFSAERTGGSVSTLTIQRTQQEDSAVYLCASSFALMGVSDTEAFFGQGTRLTVV.

CDR3 DNA sequence: TGTGCCAGCAGCCCCACTGGGTACGAGCAGTACGTC. Translating gives CASSPTGYEQYV. The rearrangement joins TRBV7-8 to TRBJ2-7; D is unclear. The CDR3 length is 12 residues. Germline V gene lookup returns CDR1 SGHVS and CDR2 FQNEAQ. Trimming removed 5 bases from V and 4 bases from J, with 9 bases in between.

The table lists this clonotype with a few counts. The chain links TRBV2 to TRBJ2-5, with D possibly matching TRBD2 (6 bases). The length of the CDR3 is 14 residues. Germline V gene data show CDR1 as SNHLY and CDR2 as FYNNEI. Deletions cut 6 bases from V and 1 base from J, with 12 bases between. The CDR3 DNA is TGTGCCAGCAGGGGTAGCGGATCCCAAGAGACCCAGTACTTC. Translated, it gives CASRGSGSQETQYF.

Turning to this clonotype: The junction departs from the called germline gene at one end, perhaps through a read error. V and J are TRBV18 and TRBJ2-1; the D gene is possibly TRBD1 (6 bases). This CDR3 is 16 amino acids long. Germline-derived CDR1 and CDR2 are KGHSH and LQKENI. The CDR3 DNA reads TGTGCCAGCTCTCCCCAGGACAGAAAAAGTTACAATGACCAGTTCTTC. Protein sequence: CASSPQDRKSYNDQFF.

There are a few counts of this clonotype. This chain joins TRBV7-8 and TRBJ2-2; D remains ambiguous. V dropped 0 bases and J dropped 5 bases, with 16 bases sitting between them. CDR3 length equals 17 residues. Germline values: CDR1 SGHVS, CDR2 FQNEAQ. The CDR3 region is CASSLARSILETGELFF. For the CDR3, the DNA is TGTGCCAGCAGCTTAGCAAGGAGCATTTTGGAGACCGGGGAGCTGTTTTTT. The entire variable domain, with the rest obtained from reference TRBV7-8 and TRBJ2-2, is as follows: GAGVSQSPRYKVAKRGQDVALRCDPISGHVSLFWYQQALGQGPEFLTYFQNEAQLDKSGLPSDRFFAERPEGSVSTLKIQRTQQEDSAVYLCASSLARSILETGELFFGEGSRLTVL.

The chain uses TRBV4-1 and TRBJ2-7; D is undetermined. The CDR3 consists of 14 residues. Germline V gene lookup returns CDR1 MGHRA and CDR2 YSYEKL. V shed 0 bases and J shed 3 bases, with 9 bases lying between them. The CDR3 loop is CASSQDIYGYEQYV. The CDR3 DNA follows: TGCGCCAGCAGCCAAGATATTTACGGCTACGAGCAGTACGTC.

This clonotype was detected a few times. This chain uses TRBV20-1 with TRBJ2-3, with unresolved D. With 6 bases removed from V and 2 bases from J, the gap between germline ends came to 18 bases. CDR1 DFQATT and CDR2 SNEGSKA come from the germline V gene (reference sequence). The CDR3 sequence is 15 residues long. DNA of the CDR3: TGCAGTGCAACGGCACCTGATACCCCCACAGATACGCAGTATTTT. Translation: CSATAPDTPTDTQYF.

The J gene is TRBJ2-1, the V gene TRBV7-8, with D possibly matching TRBD2 (6 bases). Trimming stripped 5 bases from V and 5 bases from J, with 16 bases between. Germline lookup yields CDR1 SGHVS and CDR2 FQNEAQ. The CDR3 has 15 residues. The CDR3 spells CASSKYGSGDNEQFF. The DNA of the CDR3 is TGTGCCAGCAGCAAATACGGGAGTGGGGACAATGAGCAGTTCTTC.

The V and J genes are TRBV29-1 and TRBJ2-1, with TRBD2 matching over 7 bases. This CDR3 spans 15 amino acids. V lost 6 bases, J lost 0 bases, and 8 bases stayed unmatched. In germline, CDR1 is SQVTM, CDR2 ANQGSEA. The CDR3 is CSVPPGGSSYNEQFF. CDR3 DNA: TGCAGCGTCCCTCCGGGCGGGAGCTCCTACAATGAGCAGTTCTTC.